These T cell receptor beta chains were read from a single sample in a study of blood T cell repertoires in COVID-19. Sequenced by immunoSEQ multiplex PCR; TCRdb stores in-frame clones only, minus some. Of under 200,000 clones listed, 60% to 85% are singletons. Sequenced sample: peripheral blood. The receptor source for this set is a man aged 70 or older with acute or convalescent COVID-19. CDR3s include the opening cysteine and the closing phenylalanine or tryptophan. The D gene is left open where the match is weak. Where a row states a size, it is once, few, many or the class of an expanded clone; other rows omit it.

V,size,D,J,CDR3,DNA
TRBV20-1,.,TRBD1,TRBJ1-6,CSASLAEGAPLHF,TGCAGTGCTAGTCTCGCTGAGGGGGCCCCCCTCCACTTT
TRBV11-3,.,TRBD2,TRBJ2-2,CASSSMLIAGGQPGAGELFF,TGTGCCAGCAGCTCAATGTTAATAGCGGGAGGGCAGCCTGGGGCCGGGGAGCTGTTTTTT
TRBV13,.,.,TRBJ1-2,CASSLLQNYGYTF,TGTGCCAGCAGCTTATTACAGAACTATGGCTACACCTTC
TRBV11-3,.,TRBD2,TRBJ2-5,CASSSGLAGTQYF,TGTGCCAGCAGCTCGGGACTAGCCGGGACCCAGTACTTC
TRBV27,.,.,TRBJ1-6,CASSLSYGGASSYNSPLHF,TGTGCCAGCAGTTTATCGTACGGGGGGGCAAGCTCCTATAATTCACCCCTCCACTTT
TRBV9,.,.,TRBJ2-1,CASSVAPQLASEQFF,TGTGCCAGCAGCGTAGCCCCACAACTAGCTAGTGAGCAGTTCTTC
TRBV10-1,.,.,TRBJ2-7,CASSESPQWEQYF,TGCGCCAGCAGTGAGTCCCCCCAGTGGGAGCAGTACTTC
TRBV5-1,.,.,TRBJ2-5,CASSLKLVQETQYF,TGCGCCAGCAGCTTAAAACTAGTTCAAGAGACCCAGTACTTC
TRBV14,.,.,TRBJ2-3,CASSHGKTSTDTQYF,TGTGCCAGCAGCCACGGAAAGACTAGCACAGATACGCAGTATTTT
TRBV3-1/TRBV3-2,few,TRBD1,TRBJ2-2,CASSDTGTGGTGELFF,TGTGCCAGCAGCGACACCGGGACAGGGGGAACCGGGGAGCTGTTTTTT
TRBV5-8,.,.,TRBJ2-5,CASSLGQRQETQYF,TGTGCCAGCAGCTTGGGACAGAGACAAGAGACCCAGTACTTC
TRBV12-3/TRBV12-4,few,.,TRBJ2-1,CASSFDSGWFF,TGTGCCAGCAGTTTCGACTCGGGTTGGTTCTTC
TRBV5-1,.,.,TRBJ1-5,CASSLAGLGNQPQHF,TGCGCCAGCAGCTTGGCAGGGTTGGGCAATCAGCCCCAGCATTTT
TRBV11-3,.,TRBD2,TRBJ2-5,CASSAPGGRGQETQYF,TGTGCCAGCAGCGCCCCAGGCGGGAGGGGCCAAGAGACCCAGTACTTC
TRBV28,few,TRBD2,TRBJ2-1,CASSFSPLAGTANEQFF,TGTGCCAGCAGTTTCTCCCCGCTAGCGGGCACTGCTAATGAGCAGTTCTTC
TRBV24-1,.,.,TRBJ2-7,CATSDIPKQEPSYEQYF,TGTGCCACCAGTGATATCCCCAAACAGGAACCCTCCTACGAGCAGTACTTC
TRBV5-4,.,TRBD1,TRBJ2-7,CASSLAQGAGYEQYF,TGTGCCAGCAGCTTGGCCCAGGGGGCGGGGTACGAGCAGTACTTC
TRBV14,.,TRBD2,TRBJ2-1,CASSLGASGSFLFNEQFF,TGTGCCAGCAGCCTGGGGGCTAGCGGGAGTTTCCTTTTCAATGAGCAGTTCTTC
TRBV4-3,.,.,TRBJ1-3,CASSQGHSGNTIYF,TGCGCCAGCAGCCAAGGGCACTCTGGAAACACCATATATTTT
TRBV7-9,once,TRBD2,TRBJ2-5,CASSRGLAGGVETQYF,TGTGCCAGCAGCAGAGGACTAGCGGGGGGAGTTGAGACCCAGTACTTC
TRBV18,.,TRBD2,TRBJ2-5,CASSPLAGVGETQYF,TGTGCCAGCTCACCGCTAGCGGGAGTGGGTGAGACCCAGTACTTC
TRBV6-5,.,.,TRBJ1-5,CASSYESNQPQHF,TGTGCCAGCAGTTACGAGAGCAATCAGCCCCAGCATTTT
TRBV5-1,.,.,TRBJ2-5,CASSYTGFGETQYF,TGCGCCAGCAGCTACACAGGGTTTGGAGAGACCCAGTACTTC
TRBV19,.,TRBD1,TRBJ1-2,CASSIRGQEHYGYTF,TGTGCCAGTAGTATCAGAGGACAGGAGCACTATGGCTACACCTTC
TRBV18,.,TRBD2,TRBJ2-7,CASSPLPSGDYEQYF,TGTGCCAGCTCACCACTTCCTAGCGGGGACTACGAGCAGTACTTC
TRBV18,.,TRBD1,TRBJ1-1,CASSPWTGLNEAFF,TGTGCCAGCTCACCCTGGACAGGCTTGAATGAAGCTTTCTTT
TRBV7-9,.,TRBD2,TRBJ2-2,CASSGLAEMNTGELFF,TGTGCCAGCAGCGGACTAGCGGAGATGAACACCGGGGAGCTGTTTTTT
TRBV5-1,.,.,TRBJ1-3,CASSLAEPRSGNTIYF,TGCGCCAGCAGCTTGGCGGAACCGAGGTCTGGAAACACCATATATTTT
TRBV6-5,once,.,TRBJ2-3,CASLLVRGIGQPQYF,TGTGCCAGCTTATTGGTGAGGGGGATCGGCCAGCCCCAGTATTTT
TRBV25-1,.,.,TRBJ1-1,CASSEILQGNTEAFF,TGTGCCAGCAGTGAAATACTACAGGGGAACACTGAAGCTTTCTTT
TRBV7-9,few,TRBD2,TRBJ2-1,CASSSTRTSGNEQFF,TGTGCCAGCAGCTCCACTCGGACTAGCGGGAATGAGCAGTTCTTC
TRBV27,.,.,TRBJ2-7,CASSLSLPTGNTYEQYF,TGTGCCAGCAGTTTATCGTTACCGACAGGAAACACCTACGAGCAGTACTTC
TRBV7-9,.,.,TRBJ2-5,CASSLGSLRETQYF,TGTGCCAGCAGCTTAGGTTCGCTACGGGAGACCCAGTACTTC
TRBV19,.,TRBD1,TRBJ1-5,CASTNTGTGRNQPQHF,TGTGCCAGTACCAATACCGGGACAGGGCGGAATCAGCCCCAGCATTTT
TRBV4-2,.,.,TRBJ1-1,CASSQGGLLNTEAFF,TGTGCCAGCAGCCAAGGAGGGCTTTTGAACACTGAAGCTTTCTTT
TRBV27,.,.,TRBJ2-7,CASSYKAGGTYEQYF,TGTGCCAGCAGTTATAAAGCGGGTGGAACCTACGAGCAGTACTTC
TRBV15,.,TRBD2,TRBJ2-5,CATSRDSSGGQETQYF,TGTGCCACCAGCAGAGATTCTAGCGGGGGGCAAGAGACCCAGTACTTC
TRBV9,.,.,TRBJ2-1,CASSVAGESEQFF,TGTGCCAGCAGCGTAGCCGGGGAGAGTGAGCAGTTCTTC
TRBV18,.,.,TRBJ1-6,CASSSLDGRDSPLHF,TGTGCCAGCTCATCCTTGGACGGGCGGGATTCACCCCTCCACTTT
TRBV12-3/TRBV12-4,.,.,TRBJ2-7,CASSSTGVYEQYF,TGTGCCAGCAGTTCGACGGGGGTCTACGAGCAGTACTTC
TRBV5-8,.,.,TRBJ1-2,CASSLGSGNYGYTF,TGTGCCAGCAGCTTGGGTAGCGGGAACTATGGCTACACCTTC
TRBV7-8,.,.,TRBJ1-3,CASSLSQDSGNTIYF,TGTGCCAGCAGCTTGTCACAGGACTCTGGAAACACCATATATTTT
TRBV12-3/TRBV12-4,.,.,TRBJ2-2,CASSLGTTGELFF,TGTGCCAGCAGTTTGGGCACCACCGGGGAGCTGTTTTTT
TRBV2,once,.,TRBJ2-7,CASSATGGEQYF,TGTGCCAGCAGCGCGACAGGAGGCGAGCAGTACTTC
TRBV5-1,.,TRBD1,TRBJ2-2,CASSLGQGAGELFF,TGCGCCAGCAGCTTGGGGCAGGGGGCCGGGGAGCTGTTTTTT
TRBV6-5,.,TRBD1,TRBJ2-7,CASSTGGATYEQYF,TGTGCCAGCAGCACAGGGGGCGCAACCTACGAGCAGTACTTC
TRBV5-1,.,TRBD1,TRBJ2-2,CASSSGGPPGELFF,TGCGCCAGCAGCTCAGGGGGCCCCCCCGGGGAGCTGTTTTTT
TRBV19,.,.,TRBJ1-1,CASSVQPNVGGAFF,TGTGCCAGTAGTGTTCAGCCTAACGTCGGGGGGGCTTTCTTT
TRBV6-1,.,TRBD1,TRBJ2-3,CASSEGGQGYGTDTQYF,TGTGCCAGCAGCGAAGGGGGACAGGGGTATGGCACAGATACGCAGTATTTT
TRBV7-2,.,TRBD2,TRBJ2-5,CASSLSALAGGETQYF,TGTGCCAGCAGCTTATCGGCTCTAGCGGGAGGGGAGACCCAGTACTTC
TRBV11-2,.,.,TRBJ2-5,CASSSQETQYF,TGTGCCAGCAGCTCACAAGAGACCCAGTACTTC